Below, 25 T cell receptor beta chains from the same sample are listed, as sequenced in a study of blood T cell repertoires in COVID-19. This table comes from immunoSEQ multiplex PCR, and its TCRdb copy is limited to in-frame clones, with some not included. The repertoire holds a few hundred thousand clones, 88% seen once, with more than 0.55% in the top ten. Sequences were obtained from peripheral blood. These receptors were collected from a human donor in a cohort sampled during active COVID-19.

The rearrangement joins TRBV27 to TRBJ2-7; D not resolved. The length of the CDR3 is 13 residues. Germline values: CDR1 MNHEY, CDR2 SMNVEV (reference sequence). V dropped 5 bases and J dropped 0 bases, with 8 bases sitting between them. CDR3: CASSHSPSYEQYF. The CDR3 DNA reads TGTGCCAGCAGTCATAGTCCCTCCTACGAGCAGTACTTC.

The CDR3 loop reads CASSFWGQQETQYF. Here the CDR3 DNA reads TGCGCCAGCAGTTTTTGGGGACAGCAAGAGACCCAGTACTTC. V gene TRBV5-1 combines with J gene TRBJ2-5; TRBD1 aligns across 7 bases. Trimming removed 5 bases from V and 2 bases from J; junction bases left unmatched: 6. The V gene's germline CDR1 is SGHRS and CDR2 YFSETQ. The CDR3 spans 14 residues.

The chain employs TRBV7-9 and TRBJ1-5; D ambiguous. The germline gives CDR1 SEHNR, CDR2 FQNEAQ (reference sequence). The length of the CDR3 is 15 residues. The V end lost 2 bases, the J end lost 7 bases, and 15 bases lay between the germline ends. DNA for the CDR3: TGTGCCAGCAGCTTAAACGGGGATTCTTTGCAGCCCCAGCATTTT. This gives the protein CASSLNGDSLQPQHF.

The CDR3 nucleotides are TGTGCCAGCAGCTACGATTTAGGGGACGAGCAGTACTTC. As protein: CASSYDLGDEQYF. The chain carries TRBV27 and TRBJ2-7; weak D call: TRBD1 (5 bases). Germline lookup yields CDR1 MNHEY and CDR2 SMNVEV (reference sequence). The CDR3 loop spans 13 amino acids. V lost 6 bases, J lost 5 bases, and 14 bases lay in between.

The chain couples TRBV6-1 to TRBJ1-3; 9 bases fit TRBD1. Germline CDR1 is MNHNS and CDR2 is SASEGT. The CDR3 has 17 amino acids. V dropped 4 bases and J dropped 4; count of bases not matched to a gene: 11. Written as DNA, the CDR3 is TGTGCCAGCAGTGCCCCGTGGGGACAGGGAACCGGAAACACCATATATTTT. As protein: CASSAPWGQGTGNTIYF.

This sequence joins TRBV29-1 and TRBJ1-5; 8 bases are shared with TRBD1. The CDR3 totals 16 residues. From germline, CDR1 is SQVTM and CDR2 ANQGSEA. The V gene end was trimmed by 6 bases and the J gene end by 5 bases; junction bases not matched to a gene: 15. In DNA, the CDR3 is TGCAGCGTACCTACTTTAGACAGGGGATGCCATCAGCCCCAGCATTTT. It yields the protein CSVPTLDRGCHQPQHF.

The genes are TRBV29-1 and TRBJ2-2, with 8 bases lining up with TRBD1. The CDR3 loop spans 13 amino acids. V dropped 6 bases and J dropped 7; count of bases not matched to a gene: 7. Germline loops: CDR1 SQVTM, CDR2 ANQGSEA. The CDR3 is CSVGSRGRGELFF. The CDR3 DNA reads TGCAGCGTAGGTAGCAGGGGGCGCGGGGAGCTGTTTTTT.

The chain couples TRBV4-3 to TRBJ2-6, with a possible D match to TRBD1 (6 bases). Germline lookup yields CDR1 LGHNA and CDR2 YSLEER. V lost 0 bases and J 0 bases, leaving 18 bases between the germline ends. The CDR3 contains 20 residues. CDR3: CASSQEREIWGLSGANVLTF. The CDR3 coding sequence is TGCGCCAGCAGCCAAGAGCGCGAAATCTGGGGGCTCTCTGGGGCCAACGTCCTGACTTTC.

The chain joins TRBV9 to TRBJ2-6; D is ambiguous. The CDR3 has 16 amino acids. Trimming removed 5 bases from V and 2 bases from J, with 14 bases in between. Germline lookup yields CDR1 SGDLS and CDR2 YYNGEE. In DNA form, the CDR3 reads TGTGCCAGCAGGTACCAGGAAGTTGCTGGGGCCAACGTCCTGACTTTC. This gives the protein CASRYQEVAGANVLTF.

This clone has just a few counts. Other DNA variants within this sample encode the same CDR3. The chain links TRBV28 to TRBJ1-2; TRBD1 matches 7 bases. The CDR3 length is 13 residues. CDR1 and CDR2 from the germline V gene are MDHEN and SYDVKM. J was trimmed by 2 bases and V by 3 bases; bases with no gene match: 0. The CDR3 DNA follows: TGTGCCAGCAGTTTGGACAGGAACTATGGCTACACCTTC. It codes for CASSLDRNYGYTF.

This chain uses TRBV25-1 with TRBJ2-7; 13 nucleotides match TRBD2. CDR3 length: 14 amino acids. In germline, CDR1 is MGHDK, CDR2 SYGVNS. The trim removed 10 bases at V and 7 bases at J, leaving 10 bases unmatched. The CDR3 nucleotides are TGTGCCACCCCAACGGGACTAGCGGGGCGTGAGCAGTACTTC. Its translation is CATPTGLAGREQYF.

The J gene is TRBJ2-7, the V gene TRBV5-3; D is unresolved. TRBV5-3 is identified as an open reading frame with a role that is uncertain. The ends were cut back, 1 base at V and 12 bases at J, with 11 bases in the middle. The CDR3 has 11 residues. The CDR3 loop reads CARSLRSLRYF. The CDR3 DNA follows: TGTGCCAGAAGCTTGAGAAGTCTCAGGTACTTC.

This chain connects TRBV19 to TRBJ2-5; TRBD2 aligns across 8 bases. CDR3 length equals 17 residues. Germline V gene sequence: CDR1 LNHDA, CDR2 SQIVND (reference sequence). V gave up 3 bases and J gave up 5 bases; unmatched junction bases: 14. The CDR3 region is CASSISGATGGRETQYF. The CDR3 DNA is TGTGCCAGTAGTATTAGCGGGGCAACGGGGGGCCGGGAGACCCAGTACTTC.

The J gene is TRBJ2-7, the V gene TRBV11-3, with D uncertain. V shed 1 base and J shed 4 bases, with 8 bases lying between them. The CDR3 totals 13 residues. Germline-derived CDR1 and CDR2 are SGHNT and YENEEA. In DNA form, the CDR3 reads TGTGCCAGCAGCTTAGGTACCAGTTACGAGCAGTACTTC. Its translation is CASSLGTSYEQYF.

CDR3 region: CASSLRTGVEQYF. In nucleotides, the CDR3 is TGTGCCAGCAGCCTACGGACAGGGGTCGAGCAGTACTTC. The J gene is TRBJ2-7, the V gene TRBV5-4, with TRBD1 identical over 9 bases. The CDR3 runs 13 residues. Per the germline V gene, CDR1 is SGHNT and CDR2 is YYREEE (reference sequence). Trimming took 4 bases from V and 6 from J; bases not matched to a gene: 5. Variable domain in full (rest from reference TRBV5-4 and TRBJ2-7): ETGVTQSPTHLIKTRGQQVTLRCSSQSGHNTVSWYQQALGQGPQFIFQYYREEENGRGNFPPRFSGLQFPNYSSELNVNALELDDSALYLCASSLRTGVEQYFGPGTRLTVT.

This chain joins TRBV7-2 and TRBJ1-4, with D perhaps TRBD1 (6 bases). V lost 6 bases and J lost 8, with 13 bases in between. The germline V gene has CDR1 SGHTA and CDR2 FQGNSA. CDR3 length: 13 residues. The CDR3 is CASRPGTKEKLFF. The CDR3 DNA reads as TGTGCCAGCAGACCCGGGACAAAGGAAAAACTGTTTTTT.

The chain has TRBV7-2 and TRBJ1-1; 10 positions match TRBD1. Germline trimming cut 4 bases from V and 5 bases from J; bases unmatched to any gene: 7. The CDR3 loop spans 15 amino acids. Germline assignment: CDR1 SGHTA and CDR2 FQGNSA. The CDR3 DNA reads TGTGCCAGCAGCTCGACAGGGGGCGCAAGGACTGAAGCTTTCTTT. It is translated as CASSSTGGARTEAFF.

V gene TRBV10-1 combines with J gene TRBJ2-7; 10 bases agree with TRBD1. Trimming cost V 5 bases and J 4 bases; bases outside gene matches: 5. This CDR3 has 14 amino acids. CDR1 and CDR2 from the germline V gene are WNHNN and SYGVQD (reference sequence). The CDR3 nucleotides read TGCGCCAGCAGTAATTGGGACAGGGGTTACGAGCAGTACTTC. This sequence encodes CASSNWDRGYEQYF.

The chain employs TRBV5-6 and TRBJ1-1; D might be TRBD1 (5 bases). Germline CDR1 reads SGHDT; CDR2 reads YYEEEE. The CDR3 sequence is 14 residues long. V was cut by 4 bases and J by 0 bases, with 10 bases left in between. CDR3 coding DNA: TGTGCCAGCAGCCGGGGGGGTATGAACACTGAAGCTTTCTTT. It specifies CASSRGGMNTEAFF.

This chain uses TRBV24-1 with TRBJ1-5; 7 bases line up with TRBD1. Germline V lookup: CDR1 KGHDR, CDR2 SFDVKD. The length of the CDR3 is 13 residues. V dropped 5 bases and J dropped 6; count of bases not matched to a gene: 3. CDR3 bases: TGTGCCACCAGTGCGACAGGGTTTCAGCCCCAGCATTTT. Its translation is CATSATGFQPQHF.

For the CDR3, the DNA is TGCAGCGCCGTAACAGGGTATGGAAACACCATATATTTT. Protein product: CSAVTGYGNTIYF. This chain connects TRBV29-1 to TRBJ1-3; tentative D call: TRBD1 (6 bases). CDR1 SQVTM and CDR2 ANQGSEA come from the germline V gene. This CDR3 spans 13 amino acids. The germline V and J ends were trimmed by 7 bases and 3 bases, with 13 bases remaining between them.

The rearrangement links TRBV5-1 to TRBJ1-4; no reliable D call. Germline-derived CDR1 and CDR2 are SGHRS and YFSETQ. CDR3 length: 14 amino acids. V dropped 2 bases and J dropped 5 bases, with 10 bases sitting between them. The CDR3 here is CASSFAGSNEKLFF. The CDR3 DNA sequence: TGCGCCAGCAGCTTCGCAGGATCAAATGAAAAACTGTTTTTT.

The genes are TRBV7-9 and TRBJ2-7; possibly TRBD1 for D (5 bases). CDR1 and CDR2 (germline): SEHNR, FQNEAQ (reference sequence). The V end was cut by 4 bases, the J end by 3 bases, with 16 bases between. CDR3 length: 15 residues. CDR3 protein: CASSSPETVIYEQYF. The CDR3 nucleotides read TGTGCCAGCAGCTCCCCGGAGACAGTGATCTACGAGCAGTACTTC.

The CDR3 coding sequence is TGTGCCAGCACCAAACCCCCGGAGGGCTCCTACGAGCAGTACTTC. Translating gives CASTKPPEGSYEQYF. V is TRBV2 and J is TRBJ2-7; a possible D gene is TRBD2 (6 bases). The CDR3 is 15 residues long. Germline V gene data show CDR1 as SNHLY and CDR2 as FYNNEI. V was trimmed by 7 bases and J by 0 bases, leaving 16 bases between them.

The chain recombines TRBV7-6 with TRBJ2-1; 7 positions agree with TRBD2. Germline V gene lookup returns CDR1 SGHVS and CDR2 FNYEAQ. There are 17 residues in the CDR3. V was pared by 1 base and J by 2 bases, with 8 bases of the junction left unmatched. CDR3 in amino acids: CASSLDLGGSTYNEQFF. CDR3 DNA: TGTGCCAGCAGCTTAGACTTAGGCGGGAGTACCTACAATGAGCAGTTCTTC.